The entry below gives a single T cell receptor (beta chain) sequence along with its context. The source of the sample is a study of blood T cell repertoires in COVID-19. Some clones are missing from TCRdb's copy, which holds only in-frame ones; the method was immunoSEQ multiplex PCR. This table has over 200,000 clones, just over 85% appearing once. Per germline, CDR1 SGHAT and CDR2 FQDESV (reference sequence). The length of the CDR3 is 12 residues. V lost 5 bases to trimming and J lost 4 bases, with 8 bases between them. Material for sequencing was PBMCs or T cells enriched from blood (not recorded which). This clonotype originated in a man aged 18 to 29 who had recovered from COVID-19. This rearrangement joins TRBV11-1 to TRBJ1-2; D remains unclear. CDR3 bases: TGTGCCAGCAGCCCCTCCGGCTATGGCTACACCTTC. Residues: CASSPSGYGYTF.